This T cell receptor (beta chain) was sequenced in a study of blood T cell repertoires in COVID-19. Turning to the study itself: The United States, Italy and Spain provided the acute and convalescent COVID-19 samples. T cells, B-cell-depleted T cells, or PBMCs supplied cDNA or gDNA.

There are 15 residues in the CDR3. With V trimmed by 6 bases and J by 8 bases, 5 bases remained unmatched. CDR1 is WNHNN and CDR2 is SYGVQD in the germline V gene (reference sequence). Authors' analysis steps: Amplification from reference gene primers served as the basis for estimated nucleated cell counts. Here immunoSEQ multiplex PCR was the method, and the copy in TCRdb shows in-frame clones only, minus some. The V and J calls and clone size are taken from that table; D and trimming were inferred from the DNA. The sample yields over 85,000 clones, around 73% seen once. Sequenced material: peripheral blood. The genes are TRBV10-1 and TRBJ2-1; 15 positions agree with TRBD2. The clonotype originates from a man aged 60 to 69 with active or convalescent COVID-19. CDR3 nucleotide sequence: TGCGCCAGCAGCCCTCGGACTAGCGGGAGGGATGAGCAGTTCTTC. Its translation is CASSPRTSGRDEQFF.